One T cell receptor (beta chain) is described in this entry. It has no known antigen specificity. It has no much larger one-base neighbor in the sample; base qualities were not kept. The data derive from a study of technical replicates of blood from a handful of donors (dated by TCRdb to 2015 to 2018). The CDR3 measures 14 amino acids from cysteine to phenylalanine. CDR3 DNA is the only sequence kept; it has 42 bases, read in frame from the first base. Trimming at the junction amounts to 0 bases on V and 5 bases on J, and the germline ends lie 11 bases apart. Reading the germline V gene gives CDR1 SGHRS and CDR2 YFSETQ. The library was made by the immunoSEQ multiplex PCR assay. TCRdb stores this immuneACCESS table with in-frame sequences only. Part of the clones is absent; in the studies checked, under half of the shortfall reflects unresolved V genes, and no reason is known for the rest. The sample records more than 90,000 clones, roughly 95% of which are singletons. Less than 0.25% of the sample lies in the top ten.

The receptor was isolated from a human donor in good health. This receptor chain uses TRBV5-1 and TRBJ1-2, with the D segment identity uncertain. The sequenced sample was T cells isolated from PBMCs. The CDR3 here reads CASSLDPGRYGYTF. In nucleotides, the sequence is TGCGCCAGCAGCTTGGATCCGGGAAGATATGGCTACACCTTC.